The entry that follows covers one TCR beta chain sequence. The target antigen is unknown. The sample comes from a study of cytomegalovirus exposure and HLA in healthy donors. Turning to the study itself: The 120 validation repertoires, a later analysis reported, used the same platform as the 550 to 700 repertoires from the first cohort. General observations from the study: Some TCR beta chains (more than 150 of them) were listed as cytomegalovirus-associated. Most observed TCR sequences were rare, whereas some public TCRs were detected in many donors. It was reportedly the case that the classifier diagnosed cytomegalovirus status with high specificity and sensitivity.

TCRdb's copy holds only in-frame clones and misses some; the assay was immunoSEQ multiplex PCR. The table records about 74,000 clones, 85% to 95% of them present only once. Sample: PBMCs. This TCR was recovered from a man aged 18 to 29 in good health and CMV-seropositive.

In DNA, the CDR3 is TGTGCCAGCAGCATGACTAGCCTCGAATCCTACAATGAGCAGTTCTTC. It translates to CASSMTSLESYNEQFF. V usage is TRBV28 and J usage is TRBJ2-1, with 7 bases that match TRBD2. The CDR3 length is 16 residues. The V gene's germline CDR1 is MDHEN and CDR2 SYDVKM. The junction had 9 bases not matched to a gene; V was cut back by 6 bases and J by 1 base. Full variable domain (rest looked up from reference TRBV28 and TRBJ2-1): DVKVTQSSRYLVKRTGEKVFLECVQDMDHENMFWYRQDPGLGLRLIYFSYDVKMKEKGDIPEGYSVSREKKERFSLILESASTNQTSMYLCASSMTSLESYNEQFFGPGTRLTVL.